This T cell receptor beta chain emerged from a study of radiotherapy plus CTLA-4 blockade in lung cancer. As for the study in general: For 18% of patients, objective responses occurred, and approximately 30% had disease control. General study points: TCR clones originating in tumors grew in number in blood after radiotherapy plus ipilimumab.

Alongside CTLA-4 blockade with ipilimumab, patients with chemo-refractory metastatic non-small-cell lung cancer received focal radiation. This clone was detected once. Its antigen is currently unknown. TCRdb keeps only in-frame clones here, not all; method: immunoSEQ multiplex PCR. The sample lists 75,000 to 100,000 clones, 80% to 85% occurring once. The CDR3 covers 17 residues. Trimming took 1 base from V and 2 from J; bases not matched to a gene: 6. Per germline, CDR1 LNHDA and CDR2 SQIVND (reference sequence). Sequences were derived from peripheral blood, sampled from a patient treated with radiotherapy plus ipilimumab. The chain carries TRBV19 and TRBJ2-3; 10 bases align to TRBD2. This clonotype originated in a human donor with non-small cell lung cancer who had a partial response to radiotherapy plus ipilimumab. CDR3 protein: CASSIGPSGRFTDTQYF. Here the CDR3 DNA reads TGTGCCAGTAGTATAGGCCCTAGCGGGAGATTCACAGATACGCAGTATTTT.